Below, 2 T cell receptor beta chains from the same sample are listed, as sequenced in a study of blood T cell repertoires in COVID-19. Using immunoSEQ multiplex PCR, the repertoire was profiled, and TCRdb retains in-frame clones only, with some absent. This table has some 190,000 clones, 75% to 90% appearing once. Sequencing was carried out using PBMCs or T cells enriched from blood (not recorded which). These receptors all come from a woman in her thirties or forties with acute COVID-19.

This clone turned up a few times. The rearrangement joins TRBV9 to TRBJ2-3; a weak D match, TRBD1 (6 bases). The germline V gene has CDR1 SGDLS and CDR2 YYNGEE. This CDR3 comprises 16 residues. V was shortened by 3 bases and J by 2 bases, with 16 bases between the two germline ends. CDR3 coding DNA: TGTGCCAGCAGCGCCTACCGGGACACGGTCACAGATACGCAGTATTTT. Translating it yields CASSAYRDTVTDTQYF.

V usage is TRBV6-5 and J usage is TRBJ2-5, with 7 bases aligning to TRBD2. With 2 bases clipped from V and 5 bases from J, the junction kept 5 bases outside the gene matches. CDR1 is MNHEY and CDR2 is SVGAGI in the germline V gene. There are 14 residues in the CDR3. CDR3 DNA: TGTGCCAGCAGTTACGGCGCGGGAGACGAGACCCAGTACTTC. It is translated as CASSYGAGDETQYF.